This T cell receptor (beta chain) was documented in a study of T cells in Graves' hyperthyroidism and ophthalmopathy. RNA transcripts gave rise to amplified TCR beta CDR3 regions. RT-PCR in the first round (using the HTBI primer set) targeted the TCR CDR3. TCRdb reprocessed the multiplex PCR reads with MiXCR, giving one entry per CDR3 protein. Found here are 400,000 or so distinct CDR3 sequences, roughly 15% of them singletons; the top ten hold roughly a fifth. Diagnostic decisions used clinical symptoms, serum thyroxine and TRAb, thyroid ultrasound and orbital computed tomography. This clonotype was counted many times. The TCR was taken from a woman aged 55-70 years with Graves' ophthalmopathy. Source material: blood.

The CDR3 reads CASSELYEQYF. The DNA of the CDR3 is TGTGCCAGCAGTGAACTCTACGAGCAGTACTTC. The chain combines TRBV2 with TRBJ2-7; D remains ambiguous. V dropped 2 bases and J dropped 3 bases, with 2 bases sitting between them. This CDR3 has 11 amino acids. Germline V gene lookup returns CDR1 SNHLY and CDR2 FYNNEI.